The 26 T cell receptor beta chains below were found in one sample sequenced in a study of blood T cell repertoires in COVID-19. Clones were read by immunoSEQ multiplex PCR, and TCRdb kept only the in-frame ones, dropping some. The data contain more than 150,000 clones, around 90% of them seen just once; the ten biggest clones take up about 6.7%. The source material was peripheral blood. The origin of the receptors is a man aged 40-49 years with acute or convalescent COVID-19.

The chain is built from TRBV12-3 or TRBV12-4 and TRBJ2-3; no firm D call. This CDR3 comprises 12 residues. Trimming left V 0 bases short and J 6 bases short, with 4 bases between. The CDR3 region is CASSLAGDTQYF. For the CDR3, the DNA is TGTGCCAGCAGTTTAGCGGGCGATACGCAGTATTTT.

The chain joins TRBV6-5 to TRBJ2-3, with D maybe TRBD2 (6 bases). This CDR3 is built from 15 residues. Trimming removed 6 bases from V and 3 bases from J, with 16 bases in between. Per germline, CDR1 MNHEY and CDR2 SVGAGI. This CDR3 is CASRPGLAETDTQYF. CDR3 in DNA: TGTGCCAGCAGGCCGGGACTGGCAGAAACAGATACGCAGTATTTT.

This clone was observed once. The genes are TRBV11-2 and TRBJ1-1; possible D gene TRBD1, 6 bases. The CDR3 runs 15 residues. Germline V CDR1 and CDR2: SGHAT, FQNNGV. Trimming took 3 bases from V and 0 from J, leaving 11 bases between them. CDR3 loop: CASSFRGGMNTEAFF. Written as DNA, the CDR3 is TGTGCCAGCAGCTTTCGGGGGGGCATGAACACTGAAGCTTTCTTT.

The gene calls are TRBV10-1 and TRBJ1-2; TRBD1 might be the D (5 bases). The ends were cut back, 3 bases at V and 5 bases at J, with 10 bases in the middle. CDR3 size: 13 residues. Germline-derived CDR1 and CDR2 are WNHNN and SYGVQD (reference sequence). DNA of the CDR3: TGCGCCAGCAGTGAATCGGCAGGGTATGGCTACACCTTC. Translation gives CASSESAGYGYTF.

This clone showed up just once. The J gene is TRBJ1-5, the V gene TRBV3-1 (or the pseudogene TRBV3-2); 7 nucleotides line up with TRBD1. V dropped 4 bases and J dropped 2; count of bases not matched to a gene: 2. The CDR3 is made up of 14 amino acids. From germline, CDR1 is LGHDT and CDR2 YNNKEL (reference sequence). The CDR3 protein is CASSLGTGNQPQHF. Written as DNA, the CDR3 is TGTGCCAGCAGCCTAGGGACAGGCAATCAGCCCCAGCATTTT.

Here the CDR3 DNA reads TGTGCCATCAGTGATACAGATAACTCAGATACGCAGTATTTT. Translating it yields CAISDTDNSDTQYF. This chain links TRBV10-3 with TRBJ2-3, with D hard to call. Per the germline V gene, CDR1 is ENHRY and CDR2 is SYGVKD. This CDR3 contains 14 residues. The V end lost 3 bases, the J end lost 4 bases, and 11 bases lay between the germline ends.

This clone was seen just once. V is TRBV10-1 and J is TRBJ1-1; D is ambiguous. V was clipped by 4 bases and J by 4 bases, with 10 bases between them. Germline values: CDR1 WNHNN, CDR2 SYGVQD (reference sequence). The CDR3 sequence is 13 residues long. The CDR3 region has the DNA TGCGCCAGCAGTGGCGGGATGGGCACTGAAGCTTTCTTT. Its translation is CASSGGMGTEAFF.

The chain recombines TRBV19 with TRBJ2-1; 9 bases are shared with TRBD1. Trimming cost V 6 bases and J 8 bases; bases outside gene matches: 2. Looked up from germline, CDR1 is LNHDA and CDR2 is SQIVND (reference sequence). This CDR3 spans 12 amino acids. CDR3 bases: TGTGCCAGTAGGGACAGGGGCCATGAGCAGTTCTTC. It codes for CASRDRGHEQFF.

The chain is built from TRBV9 and TRBJ1-6; maybe TRBD1 (6 bases). The CDR3 runs 15 residues. Trimming pared 1 base from V and 9 bases from J, leaving 14 bases between. Per germline, CDR1 SGDLS and CDR2 YYNGEE. CDR3 DNA sequence: TGTGCCAGCAGCGTACAGGGGTTAGGGGGTTCACCCCTCCACTTT. Encoded protein: CASSVQGLGGSPLHF.

In its sample, this clone was seen a few times. The rearrangement uses TRBV5-1 and TRBJ1-1, with D possibly TRBD1 on 5 matching bases. V shed 0 bases and J shed 0 bases, with 9 bases lying between them. This CDR3 has 15 residues. The germline gives CDR1 SGHRS, CDR2 YFSETQ. The CDR3 protein is CASSLGQRMNTEAFF. The CDR3 DNA follows: TGCGCCAGCAGCTTGGGACAGCGCATGAACACTGAAGCTTTCTTT. Full variable domain (outside the CDR3, taken from reference TRBV5-1 and TRBJ1-1): KAGVTQTPRYLIKTRGQQVTLSCSPISGHRSVSWYQQTPGQGLQFLFEYFSETQRNKGNFPGRFSGRQFSNSRSEMNVSTLELGDSALYLCASSLGQRMNTEAFFGQGTRLTVV.

V gene TRBV9 combines with J gene TRBJ1-4; TRBD1 aligns across 8 bases. Germline V lookup: CDR1 SGDLS, CDR2 YYNGEE. The CDR3 covers 14 residues. Germline trimming cut 4 bases from V and 5 bases from J; bases unmatched to any gene: 4. Here the CDR3 DNA reads TGTGCCAGCAGCACAGGGGGACCGAATGAAAAACTGTTTTTT. Translating it yields CASSTGGPNEKLFF.

The count of this clone is one. The chain combines TRBV6-5 with TRBJ1-2, with 7 bases fitting TRBD1. CDR1 MNHEY and CDR2 SVGAGI come from the germline V gene. Unmatched junction bases numbered 9, after V lost 6 bases and J lost 5 bases. CDR3 length equals 14 residues. DNA for the CDR3: TGTGCCAGCAGAGAGACAGGGACGGGTTATGGCTACACCTTC. Translating it yields CASRETGTGYGYTF.

The chain carries TRBV12-3 or TRBV12-4 and TRBJ1-6; tentatively, D is TRBD1 (5 bases). Trimming removed 6 bases at V and 6 bases at J, with 9 bases between. The CDR3 loop spans 13 amino acids. The CDR3 protein is CASRGQINSPLHF. The CDR3, as DNA: TGTGCCAGCAGAGGACAAATTAATTCACCCCTCCACTTT.

The CDR3 DNA reads as TGCGCCAGCAGCCTGGGACAGGGGCCGGGCACCGGGGAGCTGTTTTTT. It specifies CASSLGQGPGTGELFF. This rearrangement joins TRBV4-1 to TRBJ2-2; 10 bases are shared with TRBD1. V gave up 4 bases and J gave up 4 bases; unmatched junction bases: 6. The germline gives CDR1 MGHRA, CDR2 YSYEKL. The CDR3 spans 16 residues.

The V gene is TRBV6-2 or TRBV6-3, the J gene TRBJ2-7; D not certain. The CDR3 totals 14 residues. Germline CDR1 reads MNHEY; CDR2 reads SVGEGT. V was cut by 2 bases and J by 2 bases, with 10 bases left in between. The DNA of the CDR3 is TGTGCCAGCAGTTACAGGCGGATCCCCTACGAGCAGTACTTC. This codes for CASSYRRIPYEQYF.

The chain employs TRBV7-2 and TRBJ2-4; TRBD2 might be the D (7 bases). Trimming shortened V by 1 base and J by 9 bases, and 13 bases separated the two germline ends. Germline V gene sequence: CDR1 SGHTA, CDR2 FQGNSA. This CDR3 comprises 14 residues. This CDR3 is CASSLGVGGPIQYF. The CDR3 nucleotides read TGTGCCAGCAGCTTAGGCGTCGGGGGGCCCATTCAGTACTTC. Variable domain in full (rest from reference TRBV7-2 and TRBJ2-4): GAGVSQSPSNKVTEKGKDVELRCDPISGHTALYWYRQSLGQGLEFLIYFQGNSAPDKSGLPSDRFSAERTGGSVSTLTIQRTQQEDSAVYLCASSLGVGGPIQYFGAGTRLSVL.

The CDR3: CASSLDAGTSTTGELFF. The CDR3 nucleotides are TGCGCCAGCAGCTTGGATGCCGGGACTAGCACCACCGGGGAGCTGTTTTTT. The chain couples TRBV5-1 to TRBJ2-2; TRBD2 agrees at 9 bases. The CDR3 extends over 17 amino acids. Germline V gene lookup returns CDR1 SGHRS and CDR2 YFSETQ. Losses at the gene ends were 0 bases for V and 4 bases for J; bases not matched to a gene: 7.

The J gene is TRBJ2-7, the V gene TRBV18; 9 nucleotides line up with TRBD2. After removal of 4 bases from V and 3 bases from J, the junction contained 10 bases not matched to a gene. Germline V gives CDR1 KGHSH, CDR2 LQKENI. The CDR3 runs to 16 residues. The CDR3 region is CASSRSERGASYEQYF. The CDR3 nucleotides are TGTGCCAGCTCACGTTCTGAGCGGGGGGCCAGCTACGAGCAGTACTTC.

V gene TRBV10-3 combines with J gene TRBJ1-3; D may be TRBD1 (5 bases). Trimming pared 2 bases from V and 0 bases from J, leaving 14 bases between. CDR1 is ENHRY, CDR2 SYGVKD, per germline. The length of the CDR3 is 17 residues. The CDR3 sequence: CAISEQGSQYSGNTIYF. CDR3 in DNA: TGTGCCATCAGTGAGCAGGGCAGCCAGTACTCTGGAAACACCATATATTTT.

The chain combines TRBV12-3 or TRBV12-4 with TRBJ1-1; perhaps TRBD1 as D (6 bases). V was clipped by 7 bases and J by 1 base, with 10 bases between them. CDR3 length: 13 residues. The CDR3 sequence is CASTRTENTEAFF. CDR3 nucleotides: TGTGCCAGCACCCGGACAGAGAACACTGAAGCTTTCTTT.

The chain recombines TRBV5-5 with TRBJ1-5, with D unclear. This CDR3 comprises 16 residues. V was trimmed by 0 bases and J by 0 bases, leaving 10 bases between them. In germline, CDR1 is SGHKS, CDR2 YYEKEE (reference sequence). The DNA of the CDR3 is TGTGCCAGCAGCTTGGAACCAGGTCTTAGCAATCAGCCCCAGCATTTT. Translated: CASSLEPGLSNQPQHF.

J is TRBJ2-7 and V is TRBV6-5; maybe TRBD2 (6 bases). The CDR3 is 14 amino acids. Trimming stripped 8 bases from V and 2 bases from J, with 16 bases between. The V gene's germline CDR1 is MNHEY and CDR2 SVGAGI. This CDR3 is CASGLDAGPYEQYF. The CDR3 nucleotides are TGTGCCAGCGGATTAGATGCGGGGCCCTACGAGCAGTACTTC.

The CDR3 region has the DNA TGTGCTAGTGGTTGGGACACCGACAATGAGCAGTTCTTC. Translating it yields CASGWDTDNEQFF. The rearrangement joins TRBV12-5 to TRBJ2-1, with a weak D call TRBD1 (6 bases). This CDR3 spans 13 amino acids. Trimming took 4 bases from V and 5 from J, leaving 9 bases between them. CDR1 and CDR2 from the germline V gene are LGHNT and FRNRAP.

The chain joins TRBV5-6 to TRBJ1-5; 8 nucleotides match TRBD1. The J segment lost 9 bases and the V segment lost 0 bases, leaving 8 bases of the junction unmatched. Germline V lookup: CDR1 SGHDT, CDR2 YYEEEE. The CDR3 totals 15 residues. The CDR3 protein is CASSLGWTGRGPQHF. CDR3 DNA sequence: TGTGCCAGCAGCTTGGGGTGGACAGGGAGAGGGCCCCAGCATTTT.

The rearrangement uses TRBV4-3 and TRBJ2-4, with D hard to call. CDR3 size: 15 residues. V was cut by 0 bases and J by 8 bases, with 14 bases left in between. Per germline, CDR1 LGHNA and CDR2 YSLEER. The CDR3 nucleotides read TGCGCCAGCAGCCAAGAAGGCCTAGGATCGGACATTCAGTACTTC. This codes for CASSQEGLGSDIQYF.

The rearrangement uses TRBV27 and TRBJ2-7, with D perhaps TRBD1 (5 bases). The CDR3 consists of 15 residues. Germline-derived CDR1 and CDR2 are MNHEY and SMNVEV (reference sequence). Trimming stripped 5 bases from V and 3 bases from J, with 17 bases between. CDR3 residues: CASSPDRSPVYEQYF. DNA for the CDR3: TGTGCCAGCAGTCCCGACAGATCCCCCGTCTACGAGCAGTACTTC.